The sequence of this TCR beta chain was determined in a study of identifying expanded T cells in peripheral blood. V lost 8 bases to trimming and J lost 0 bases; unmatched junction nucleotides: 2. The CDR3 spans 14 residues. Germline CDR1 reads SNHLY; CDR2 reads FYNNEI. The data were produced by immunoSEQ multiplex PCR, yet TCRdb's version contains in-frame clones alone and is incomplete. Of about 74,000 clones detected, around four fifths appear once; the ten largest clones hold about 18%. Sequencing used blood. The V call is TRBV2, the J call TRBJ2-3; 10 bases align to TRBD2. The clonotype comes from a person aged 18 to 70 in good health. As DNA, the CDR3 is TGTGCCAGCGGACTAGCGGATAGCACAGATACGCAGTATTTT. As protein: CASGLADSTDTQYF.